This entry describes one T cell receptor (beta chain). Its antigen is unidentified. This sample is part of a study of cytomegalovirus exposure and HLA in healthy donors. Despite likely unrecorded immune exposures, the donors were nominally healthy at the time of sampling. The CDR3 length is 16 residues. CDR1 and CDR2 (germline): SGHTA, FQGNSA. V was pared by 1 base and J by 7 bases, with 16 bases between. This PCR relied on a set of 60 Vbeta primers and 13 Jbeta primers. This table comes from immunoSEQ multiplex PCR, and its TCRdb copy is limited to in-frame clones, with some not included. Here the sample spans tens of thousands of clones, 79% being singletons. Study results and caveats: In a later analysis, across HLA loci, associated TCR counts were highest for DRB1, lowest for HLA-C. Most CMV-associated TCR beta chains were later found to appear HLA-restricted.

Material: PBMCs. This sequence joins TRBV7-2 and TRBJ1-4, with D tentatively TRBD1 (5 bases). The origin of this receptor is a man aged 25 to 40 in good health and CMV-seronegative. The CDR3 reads CASSLEGGQGFEKLFF. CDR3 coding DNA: TGTGCCAGCAGCTTAGAAGGTGGGCAGGGATTTGAAAAACTGTTTTTT.